The table lists the clone carrying this TCR beta chain with many counts. The CDR3 has 14 residues. The germline gives CDR1 MDHEN, CDR2 SYDVKM. Trimming pared 3 bases from V and 6 bases from J, leaving 13 bases between. This library used about 360 ng RNA and molecular barcoded adaptors spanning alpha/delta and beta/gamma chains. A single record per CDR3 protein comes from TCRdb applying MiXCR to the reads. The sample comprises approximately 150,000 distinct CDR3 sequences, around 13% of which are singletons, and around 8.2% rests with the top ten. This sample was included in a study of read filtering for tumor transcriptome and immune sequencing. Overall study context: Whole-transcriptome libraries were prepared after DNase treatment.

This TCR was recovered from a donor over 35 with multiple myeloma. The specimen sequenced was a population of CD138-negative cells sorted from bone marrow. This sequence joins TRBV28 and TRBJ2-3, with D perhaps matching TRBD1 (6 bases). The chain's CDR3 is CASSFAGTRDTQYF. The CDR3 DNA reads as TGTGCCAGCAGTTTCGCCGGGACAAGGGATACGCAGTATTTT.